These 17 T cell receptor beta chains were sequenced from one sample in a study of vaccination effects on CD4 cells after COVID-19. These receptors lack a known antigen. This table comes from immunoSEQ multiplex PCR, and its TCRdb copy is limited to in-frame clones, with some not included. The sample yields 20,000 to 25,000 clones, 73% seen once. CD4+ T cell isolation took place after nine to eleven days of culture. The sequencing used CD4+ T cells from PBMCs cultured without peptide, collected before COVID-19 vaccination. Receptor source: a human donor who received a COVID-19 vaccine.

V is TRBV5-1 and J is TRBJ2-7; 9 bases align to TRBD1. Losses at the gene ends were 4 bases for V and 2 bases for J; bases not matched to a gene: 4. Germline CDR1 and CDR2: SGHRS and YFSETQ. This CDR3 has 14 residues. The CDR3 spells CASSLGQGPYEQYF. Here the CDR3 DNA reads TGCGCCAGCAGCCTTGGACAGGGGCCCTACGAGCAGTACTTC.

The table lists this clone with a few counts. The V call is TRBV6-2 or TRBV6-3, the J call TRBJ2-2; perhaps TRBD1 as D (6 bases). Germline V CDR1 and CDR2: MNHEY, SVGEGT. CDR3 size: 11 residues. Trimming cost V 5 bases and J 13 bases, with 11 bases left between them. Written as DNA, the CDR3 is TGTGCCAGCAGTCAACAGGGTGGGCTGTTTTTT. This sequence encodes CASSQQGGLFF.

This clone was seen a few times. J is TRBJ1-2 and V is TRBV11-2, with a weak D call TRBD1 (6 bases). CDR3 size: 16 residues. The germline gives CDR1 SGHAT, CDR2 FQNNGV. V lost 5 bases and J lost 0, with 16 bases in between. The CDR3 region has the DNA TGTGCCAGCAGCCCCCAGGACAGCTTGTCTAACTATGGCTACACCTTC. This gives the protein CASSPQDSLSNYGYTF.

V and J are TRBV30 and TRBJ1-5; TRBD1 might be the D (5 bases). Germline CDR1 and CDR2: GTSNPN and SVGIG (reference sequence). The V end was cut by 1 base, the J end by 0 bases, with 7 bases between. The CDR3 is 14 residues long. The CDR3 DNA is TGTGCCTGGAGTGGGGGCAGTAGCAATCAGCCCCAGCATTTT. Protein product: CAWSGGSSNQPQHF.

The V call is TRBV10-3, the J call TRBJ1-1; maybe TRBD1 (5 bases). The CDR3 runs 16 residues. Germline V gene lookup returns CDR1 ENHRY and CDR2 SYGVKD. Trimming left V 6 bases short and J 4 bases short, with 21 bases between. CDR3: CAIRNGTLGASTEAFF. CDR3 nucleotide sequence: TGTGCCATCAGAAACGGGACCCTGGGAGCTAGCACTGAAGCTTTCTTT.

This clone was detected only a few times. The chain recombines TRBV27 with TRBJ2-3; maybe TRBD1 (6 bases). Trimming stripped 2 bases from V and 1 base from J, with 13 bases between. This CDR3 spans 16 amino acids. Germline V CDR1 and CDR2: MNHEY, SMNVEV (reference sequence). CDR3 region: CASSLRVTGRTDTQYF. The CDR3 DNA reads as TGTGCCAGCAGTTTAAGGGTGACAGGCCGCACAGATACGCAGTATTTT.

This sequence joins TRBV2 and TRBJ1-6; D is possibly TRBD1 (5 bases). CDR1 is SNHLY and CDR2 is FYNNEI in the germline V gene. V gave up 5 bases and J gave up 0 bases, with 8 bases separating them. CDR3 length equals 15 residues. The CDR3 is CASSTGSSYNSPLHF. The CDR3 DNA reads as TGTGCCAGCAGTACAGGAAGCTCCTATAATTCACCCCTCCACTTT.

This chain links TRBV20-1 with TRBJ1-2, with D possibly matching TRBD1 (5 bases). The V end was cut by 6 bases, the J end by 11 bases, with 16 bases between. Per germline, CDR1 DFQATT and CDR2 SNEGSKA (reference sequence). The length of the CDR3 is 11 residues. The CDR3 nucleotides are TGCAGTGCCGGAAGGGACGGTACTTACACCTTC. Its translation: CSAGRDGTYTF.

This clone was recorded a few times. The CDR3 DNA is TGTGCCAGCAGGCCTACAGGGGTCAATCAGCCCCAGCATTTT. Amino acids: CASRPTGVNQPQHF. The J gene is TRBJ1-5, the V gene TRBV6-5; TRBD1 matches at 7 bases. The CDR3 sequence is 14 residues long. V lost 6 bases, J lost 3 bases, and 5 bases stayed unmatched. Germline loops: CDR1 MNHEY, CDR2 SVGAGI.

V gene TRBV7-8 combines with J gene TRBJ2-1, with 13 nucleotides matching TRBD2. The germline V gene has CDR1 SGHVS and CDR2 FQNEAQ. This CDR3 is 16 amino acids long. V lost 4 bases to trimming and J lost 5 bases; unmatched junction nucleotides: 5. The CDR3: CASSWRTSGSNNEQFF. CDR3 in DNA: TGTGCCAGCAGCTGGCGGACTAGCGGGAGTAACAATGAGCAGTTCTTC.

The V gene is TRBV7-9, the J gene TRBJ2-1; no reliable D call. Trimming pared 5 bases from V and 8 bases from J, leaving 4 bases between. The CDR3 consists of 10 residues. Per germline, CDR1 SEHNR and CDR2 FQNEAQ (reference sequence). The CDR3 protein is CASSSYEQFF. Written as DNA, the CDR3 is TGTGCCAGCAGCAGCTATGAGCAGTTCTTC.

The chain carries TRBV18 and TRBJ1-1, with a weak D call TRBD1 (5 bases). V lost 5 bases and J lost 5, with 12 bases in between. CDR1 is KGHSH, CDR2 LQKENI, per germline. The CDR3 runs to 13 residues. The CDR3 bases are TGTGCCAGCTCAGGGGCGGAAAGAACTGAAGCTTTCTTT. This encodes CASSGAERTEAFF.

V usage is TRBV5-1 and J usage is TRBJ1-3; D unclear. From germline, CDR1 is SGHRS and CDR2 YFSETQ. Trimming removed 0 bases from V and 2 bases from J, with 9 bases in between. This CDR3 is 15 amino acids long. CDR3 nucleotide sequence: TGCGCCAGCAGCTTGGGGGTTAGAGCTGGAAACACCATATATTTT. It specifies CASSLGVRAGNTIYF.

The chain employs TRBV11-2 and TRBJ1-6; D is uncertain. This CDR3 contains 16 residues. V lost 2 bases and J lost 9, with 17 bases in between. Germline assignment: CDR1 SGHAT and CDR2 FQNNGV. The CDR3 is CASSLRLVSGGSPLHF. CDR3 in DNA: TGTGCCAGCAGCTTAAGATTGGTGTCAGGAGGTTCACCCCTCCACTTT.

This clone was recorded only once. The chain links TRBV7-2 to TRBJ2-7; the match to TRBD1 covers 11 bases. J gave up 3 bases and V 1 base, and 5 bases lay outside the gene matches. The CDR3 runs to 16 residues. Per germline, CDR1 SGHTA and CDR2 FQGNSA. CDR3 DNA sequence: TGTGCCAGCAGCTTAGTGAGTGGGACAGGGGGCTACGAGCAGTACTTC. Protein sequence: CASSLVSGTGGYEQYF.

This clone was detected only a few times. V and J are TRBV5-6 and TRBJ2-7; no clear D gene. The CDR3 runs to 14 residues. Germline loops: CDR1 SGHDT, CDR2 YYEEEE. Trimming shortened V by 4 bases and J by 0 bases, and 11 bases separated the two germline ends. This chain's CDR3 is CASSPDGSSYEQYF. DNA for the CDR3: TGTGCCAGCAGCCCGGACGGCTCCTCCTACGAGCAGTACTTC.

Only one count was recorded for this clone. The V and J genes are TRBV7-2 and TRBJ1-3; weak D call: TRBD1 (5 bases). CDR1 is SGHTA, CDR2 FQGNSA, per germline. V gave up 3 bases and J gave up 0 bases, with 9 bases separating them. The CDR3 runs 15 residues. CDR3 in amino acids: CASSFGGNSGNTIYF. As DNA, the CDR3 is TGTGCCAGCAGCTTCGGGGGAAACTCTGGAAACACCATATATTTT.